Following are 23 T cell receptor beta chains from one sample sequenced in a study of a mutant IDH1 vaccine in newly diagnosed glioma. Documented time point: week 47, end of study. Mutant IDH1 20-mer peptide, at 300 ug, made up each vaccine dose, with topical imiquimod. The protocol was immunoSEQ multiplex PCR, while the TCRdb copy is restricted to in-frame clones and leaves out a portion. The data contain about 35,000 clones, approximately 90% of them singletons. No antigen is known for these receptors. Sequencing was performed on PBMCs, taken from a glioma patient whose treatment included an IDH1 peptide vaccine. The source of these receptors is a young woman with glioma.

This clone appeared a few times. The gene calls are TRBV5-4 and TRBJ1-1; D is uncertain. This CDR3 is built from 15 residues. Germline V CDR1 and CDR2: SGHNT, YYREEE (reference sequence). V was shortened by 2 bases and J by 1 base, with 12 bases between the two germline ends. Written as DNA, the CDR3 is TGTGCCAGCAGCTTTAAGACAACTCCGAACACTGAAGCTTTCTTT. Translation gives CASSFKTTPNTEAFF.

The chain employs TRBV10-3 and TRBJ1-3; 10 nucleotides match TRBD1. The CDR3 covers 13 residues. Per the germline V gene, CDR1 is ENHRY and CDR2 is SYGVKD. The trim removed 7 bases at V and 6 bases at J, leaving 3 bases unmatched. The CDR3 DNA sequence: TGTGCCATCACCGGGACAGGGGTAAACACCATATATTTT. Protein sequence: CAITGTGVNTIYF.

The chain links TRBV20-1 to TRBJ2-7; no clear D gene. Germline V gene sequence: CDR1 DFQATT, CDR2 SNEGSKA (reference sequence). The CDR3 totals 11 residues. Trimming left V 6 bases short and J 0 bases short, with 6 bases between. CDR3 DNA sequence: TGCAGTGCATTCTCCTCCTACGAGCAGTACTTC. This translates into CSAFSSYEQYF.

The rearrangement links TRBV29-1 to TRBJ1-2; D may be TRBD1 (5 bases). The CDR3 totals 13 residues. V lost 6 bases, J lost 3 bases, and 14 bases lay in between. CDR1 and CDR2 (germline): SQVTM, ANQGSEA. Written as DNA, the CDR3 is TGCAGCGTACCCTCAGGGAACCACTATGGCTACACCTTC. It yields the protein CSVPSGNHYGYTF.

This clone was observed a handful of times. The genes are TRBV25-1 and TRBJ1-6; D uncertain. The CDR3 is made up of 13 amino acids. Germline values: CDR1 MGHDK, CDR2 SYGVNS. V was cut by 3 bases and J by 8 bases, with 8 bases left in between. This CDR3 is CASSDRWDSPLHF. In nucleotides, the CDR3 is TGTGCCAGCAGTGACCGGTGGGATTCACCCCTCCACTTT. The whole variable domain, remainder taken from reference TRBV25-1 and TRBJ1-6, is EADIYQTPRYLVIGTGKKITLECSQTMGHDKMYWYQQDPGMELHLIHYSYGVNSTEKGDLSSESTVSRIRTEHFPLTLESARPSHTSQYLCASSDRWDSPLHFGNGTRLTVT.

This clone came up once. The chain carries TRBV5-1 and TRBJ2-5; no definite D call. The CDR3 spans 14 residues. Trimming stripped 0 bases from V and 0 bases from J, with 6 bases between. Per germline, CDR1 SGHRS and CDR2 YFSETQ. CDR3 nucleotides: TGCGCCAGCAGCTTGGAAGGGAACCAAGAGACCCAGTACTTC. This translates into CASSLEGNQETQYF.

In this sample, this clone turned up once. The rearrangement joins TRBV4-2 to TRBJ2-3, with D possibly TRBD2 on 6 matching bases. Germline assignment: CDR1 LGHNA and CDR2 YNFKEQ. V was trimmed by 4 bases and J by 6 bases, leaving 17 bases between them. CDR3 size: 15 residues. CDR3 coding DNA: TGTGCCAGCAGCCCGGGGGAAAAAGGACTGGATACGCAGTATTTT. It encodes CASSPGEKGLDTQYF.

J is TRBJ1-1 and V is TRBV29-1, with 8 bases fitting TRBD1. V shed 7 bases, J shed 2 bases, and the junction held 6 bases outside the gene matches. Germline CDR1 reads SQVTM; CDR2 reads ANQGSEA. The CDR3 contains 13 residues. This CDR3 reads CSASQGVNTEAFF. The CDR3 bases are TGCAGCGCCTCACAGGGGGTTAACACTGAAGCTTTCTTT.

This sequence joins TRBV25-1 and TRBJ1-1; possibly TRBD1 for D (5 bases). The length of the CDR3 is 14 residues. Germline loops: CDR1 MGHDK, CDR2 SYGVNS. The V gene lost 1 base and the J gene lost 11 bases, with 17 bases spanning the gap. DNA for the CDR3: TGTGCCAGCAGTGAATGGGGGGACCGAGGCTCGGCTTTCTTT. Translated: CASSEWGDRGSAFF.

The genes are TRBV2 and TRBJ1-6, with 7 nucleotides matching TRBD1. The trim removed 9 bases at V and 10 bases at J, leaving 12 bases unmatched. This CDR3 region has 14 residues. Germline CDR1 SNHLY, CDR2 FYNNEI. CDR3 in amino acids: CASTGQGVRSPLHF. The CDR3 coding sequence is TGTGCCAGTACCGGGCAGGGGGTTCGGTCACCCCTCCACTTT.

This chain joins TRBV5-4 and TRBJ2-2; perhaps TRBD2 as D (5 bases). CDR1 is SGHNT and CDR2 is YYREEE in the germline V gene (reference sequence). CDR3 size: 14 residues. Trimming stripped 4 bases from V and 7 bases from J, with 14 bases between. The CDR3 nucleotides read TGTGCCAGCAGCCTTGGTTCCGGGGTCGGGGAGCTGTTTTTT. Residues: CASSLGSGVGELFF.

In its sample, this clone was seen a few times. CDR3 DNA sequence: TGTGCCAGCTCACCAAGTTTTGGAGACAGACCCTACGAGCAGTACTTC. Translated, it gives CASSPSFGDRPYEQYF. This chain uses TRBV18 with TRBJ2-7; the D gene is possibly TRBD1 (5 bases). Germline CDR1 is KGHSH and CDR2 is LQKENI. The V end lost 2 bases, the J end lost 2 bases, and 16 bases lay between the germline ends. The CDR3 runs to 16 residues.

The J gene is TRBJ1-4, the V gene TRBV19, with D perhaps TRBD1 (5 bases). CDR3 length: 15 residues. Germline V gene sequence: CDR1 LNHDA, CDR2 SQIVND (reference sequence). V dropped 1 base and J dropped 7 bases, with 13 bases sitting between them. The CDR3 coding sequence is TGTGCCAGTAGTATAGTCCGGAGGGACGGTGAAAAACTGTTTTTT. It codes for CASSIVRRDGEKLFF.

The chain joins TRBV2 to TRBJ1-2; D may be TRBD1 (5 bases). This CDR3 comprises 12 residues. Trimming pared 4 bases from V and 8 bases from J, leaving 11 bases between. The germline gives CDR1 SNHLY, CDR2 FYNNEI. CDR3: CASSGDRRGYTF. The CDR3, as DNA: TGTGCCAGCAGTGGGGACCGCAGGGGCTACACCTTC.

This rearrangement joins TRBV5-1 to TRBJ1-4; D not resolved. The CDR3 covers 15 residues. V was shortened by 0 bases and J by 3 bases, with 9 bases between the two germline ends. Germline values: CDR1 SGHRS, CDR2 YFSETQ. The CDR3 DNA sequence: TGCGCCAGCAGCTTGGACATCGTGGCTAATGAAAAACTGTTTTTT. Translated: CASSLDIVANEKLFF.

This sequence joins TRBV7-9 and TRBJ1-2; D unclear. With 5 bases removed from V and 3 bases from J, the gap between germline ends came to 4 bases. Germline V gene lookup returns CDR1 SEHNR and CDR2 FQNEAQ (reference sequence). The CDR3 sequence is 11 residues long. The CDR3 sequence: CASSRYYGYTF. DNA for the CDR3: TGTGCCAGCAGCCGGTACTATGGCTACACCTTC.

The rearrangement links TRBV5-4 to TRBJ1-1; a possible D gene is TRBD1 (5 bases). Germline lookup yields CDR1 SGHNT and CDR2 YYREEE (reference sequence). CDR3 length: 15 amino acids. V gave up 3 bases and J gave up 4 bases, with 16 bases separating them. The CDR3 region is CASSWGGVSSTEAFF. The CDR3 bases are TGTGCCAGCAGCTGGGGGGGGGTTAGTAGCACTGAAGCTTTCTTT.

The chain is built from TRBV18 and TRBJ1-4, with D perhaps matching TRBD1 (6 bases). The germline V and J ends were trimmed by 3 bases and 3 bases, with 11 bases remaining between them. CDR1 KGHSH and CDR2 LQKENI come from the germline V gene. CDR3 length: 15 amino acids. The CDR3 sequence: CASSPGATANEKLFF. CDR3 coding DNA: TGTGCCAGCTCACCGGGGGCAACGGCTAATGAAAAACTGTTTTTT.

The chain couples TRBV5-1 to TRBJ2-1; D might be TRBD1 (5 bases). Trimming took off 5 bases at V and 0 bases at J, with 12 bases between the two ends. CDR1 SGHRS and CDR2 YFSETQ come from the germline V gene. CDR3 size: 15 residues. CDR3: CASRTDYSSYNEQFF. CDR3 bases: TGCGCCAGCAGGACAGATTATTCCTCCTACAATGAGCAGTTCTTC.

About this clone itself: A junction end diverges from the germline sequence, so it may reflect a read error. The chain joins TRBV7-9 to TRBJ2-5, with 9 bases fitting TRBD2. Germline V gene sequence: CDR1 SEHNR, CDR2 FQNEAQ (reference sequence). This CDR3 comprises 12 residues. CDR3 loop: CASRSSGETSDF. The CDR3 DNA follows: TGTGCCAGCCGGTCTAGCGGGGAGACGAGCGACTTC.

The chain has TRBV6-5 and TRBJ1-6; D remains unclear. Germline-derived CDR1 and CDR2 are MNHEY and SVGAGI. CDR3 length equals 14 residues. The V and J ends lost 8 bases and 6 bases respectively, with 14 bases between them. CDR3 in DNA: TGTGCCAGCCTTGGGAGGGATCGTAATTCACCCCTCCACTTT. It translates to CASLGRDRNSPLHF.

The V gene is TRBV29-1, the J gene TRBJ1-2; a possible D gene is TRBD1 (5 bases). There are 12 residues in the CDR3. CDR1 SQVTM and CDR2 ANQGSEA come from the germline V gene. The V end was cut by 1 base, the J end by 5 bases, with 8 bases between. The CDR3 region is CSVEVGGYGYTF. In DNA, the CDR3 is TGCAGCGTTGAAGTGGGGGGTTATGGCTACACCTTC.

The chain joins TRBV13 to TRBJ1-1; D possibly corresponds to TRBD1 (6 bases). V was cut by 5 bases and J by 1 base, with 11 bases left in between. Germline V gene sequence: CDR1 PRHDT, CDR2 FYEKMQ (reference sequence). CDR3 length: 14 residues. Here the CDR3 DNA reads TGTGCCAGCAGCCCCCTAGGGGGGAACACTGAAGCTTTCTTT. Translated, it gives CASSPLGGNTEAFF.